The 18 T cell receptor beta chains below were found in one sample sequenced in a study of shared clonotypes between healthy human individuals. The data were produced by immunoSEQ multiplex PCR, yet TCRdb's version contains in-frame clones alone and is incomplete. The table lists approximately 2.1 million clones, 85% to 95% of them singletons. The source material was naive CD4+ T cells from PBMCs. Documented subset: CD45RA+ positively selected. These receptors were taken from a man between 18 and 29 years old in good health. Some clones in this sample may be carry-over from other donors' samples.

The CDR3 DNA follows: TGTGCCAGCAGCCCCAAGGGTCCATCCATTGGGAATGAGCAGTTCTTC. Protein sequence: CASSPKGPSIGNEQFF. This rearrangement joins TRBV25-1 to TRBJ2-1, with unresolved D. The V and J ends lost 6 bases and 7 bases respectively, with 22 bases between them. The CDR3 is 16 amino acids. Germline V lookup: CDR1 MGHDK, CDR2 SYGVNS.

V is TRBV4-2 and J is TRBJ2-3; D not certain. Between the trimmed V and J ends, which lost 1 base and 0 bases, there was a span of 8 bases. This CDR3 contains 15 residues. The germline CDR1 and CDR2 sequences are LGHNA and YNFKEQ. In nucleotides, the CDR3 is TGTGCCAGCAGCCAAGCGACCACTAGCACAGATACGCAGTATTTT. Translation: CASSQATTSTDTQYF.

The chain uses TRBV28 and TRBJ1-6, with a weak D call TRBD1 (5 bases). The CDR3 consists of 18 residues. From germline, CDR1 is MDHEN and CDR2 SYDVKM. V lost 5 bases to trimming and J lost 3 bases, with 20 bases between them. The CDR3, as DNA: TGTGCCAGCAGTCCTACCCCGGGCCAGGGCGACTATAATTCACCCCTCCACTTT. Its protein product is CASSPTPGQGDYNSPLHF.

The CDR3 protein is CASSVASGRDTGELFF. CDR3 bases: TGTGCCAGCAGCGTAGCCTCCGGGAGGGACACCGGGGAGCTGTTTTTT. The V and J genes are TRBV9 and TRBJ2-2; 8 nucleotides line up with TRBD2. CDR1 is SGDLS, CDR2 YYNGEE, per germline. This CDR3 has 16 residues. J was trimmed by 3 bases and V by 0 bases; bases with no gene match: 4.

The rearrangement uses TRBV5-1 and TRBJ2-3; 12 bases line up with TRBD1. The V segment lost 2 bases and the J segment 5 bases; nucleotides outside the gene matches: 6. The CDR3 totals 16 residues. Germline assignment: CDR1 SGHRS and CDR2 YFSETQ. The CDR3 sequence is CASSLLGQGAIDTQYF. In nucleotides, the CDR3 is TGCGCCAGCAGCTTATTGGGACAGGGGGCGATAGATACGCAGTATTTT.

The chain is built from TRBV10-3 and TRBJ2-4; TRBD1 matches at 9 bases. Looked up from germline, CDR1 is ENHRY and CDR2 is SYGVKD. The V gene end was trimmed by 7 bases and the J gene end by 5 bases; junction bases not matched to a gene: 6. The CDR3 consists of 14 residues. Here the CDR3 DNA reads TGTGCCATCACCCGGGACAGGGAGGAAAACATTCAGTACTTC. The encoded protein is CAITRDREENIQYF.

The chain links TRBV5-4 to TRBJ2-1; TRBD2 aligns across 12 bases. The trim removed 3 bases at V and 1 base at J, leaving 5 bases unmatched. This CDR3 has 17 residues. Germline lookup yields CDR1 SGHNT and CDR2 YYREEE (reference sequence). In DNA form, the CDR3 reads TGTGCCAGCAGCTCGCCTAGCGGGAGGGGATCCTACAATGAGCAGTTCTTC. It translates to CASSSPSGRGSYNEQFF. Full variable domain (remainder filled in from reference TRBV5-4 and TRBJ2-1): ETGVTQSPTHLIKTRGQQVTLRCSSQSGHNTVSWYQQALGQGPQFIFQYYREEENGRGNFPPRFSGLQFPNYSSELNVNALELDDSALYLCASSSPSGRGSYNEQFFGPGTRLTVL.

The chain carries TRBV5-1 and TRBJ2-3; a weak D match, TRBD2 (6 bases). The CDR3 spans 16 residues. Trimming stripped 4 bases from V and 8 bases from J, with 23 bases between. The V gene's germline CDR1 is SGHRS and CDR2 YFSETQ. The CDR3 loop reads CASSRNSGVPSGTQYF. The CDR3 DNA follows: TGCGCCAGCAGCCGGAACTCGGGGGTTCCTTCGGGTACGCAGTATTTT.

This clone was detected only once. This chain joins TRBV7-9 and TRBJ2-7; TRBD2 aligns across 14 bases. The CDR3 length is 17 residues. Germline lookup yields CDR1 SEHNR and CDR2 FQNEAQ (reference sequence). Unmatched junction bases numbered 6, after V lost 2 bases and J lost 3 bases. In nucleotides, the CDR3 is TGTGCCAGCAGCTTAACATGGGGACTAGCGGGAGACTACGAGCAGTACTTC. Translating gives CASSLTWGLAGDYEQYF.

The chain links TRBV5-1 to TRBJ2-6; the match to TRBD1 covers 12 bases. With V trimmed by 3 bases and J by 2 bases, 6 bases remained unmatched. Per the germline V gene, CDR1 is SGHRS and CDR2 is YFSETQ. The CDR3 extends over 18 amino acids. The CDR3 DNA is TGCGCCAGCAGCTATGACGGGACAGGGGGCACTGGGGCCAACGTCCTGACTTTC. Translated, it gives CASSYDGTGGTGANVLTF.

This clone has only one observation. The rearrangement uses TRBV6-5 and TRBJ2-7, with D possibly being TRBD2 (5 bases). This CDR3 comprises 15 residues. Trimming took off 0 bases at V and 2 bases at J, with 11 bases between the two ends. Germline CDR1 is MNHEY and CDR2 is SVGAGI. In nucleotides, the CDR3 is TGTGCCAGCAGTTACTCCGCGGGCAGTACCTACGAGCAGTACTTC. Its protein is CASSYSAGSTYEQYF.

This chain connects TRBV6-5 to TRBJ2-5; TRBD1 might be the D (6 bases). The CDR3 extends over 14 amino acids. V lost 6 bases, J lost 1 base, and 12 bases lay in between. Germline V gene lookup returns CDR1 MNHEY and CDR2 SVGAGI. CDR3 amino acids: CASSPRGSQETQYF. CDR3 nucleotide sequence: TGTGCCAGCAGCCCCAGGGGCTCCCAAGAGACCCAGTACTTC.

CDR3 residues: CASSESTVNQPQHF. CDR3 sequence (DNA): TGTGCCAGCAGTGAATCGACAGTCAATCAGCCCCAGCATTTT. This sequence joins TRBV6-1 and TRBJ1-5, with D maybe TRBD1 (5 bases). Per germline, CDR1 MNHNS and CDR2 SASEGT. The CDR3 length is 14 residues. V shed 2 bases and J shed 3 bases, with 8 bases lying between them.

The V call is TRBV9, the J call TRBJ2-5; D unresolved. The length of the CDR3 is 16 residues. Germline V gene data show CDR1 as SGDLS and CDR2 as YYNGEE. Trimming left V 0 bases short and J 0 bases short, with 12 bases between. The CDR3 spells CASSVVPRAYQETQYF. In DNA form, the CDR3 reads TGTGCCAGCAGCGTAGTCCCACGGGCGTACCAAGAGACCCAGTACTTC.

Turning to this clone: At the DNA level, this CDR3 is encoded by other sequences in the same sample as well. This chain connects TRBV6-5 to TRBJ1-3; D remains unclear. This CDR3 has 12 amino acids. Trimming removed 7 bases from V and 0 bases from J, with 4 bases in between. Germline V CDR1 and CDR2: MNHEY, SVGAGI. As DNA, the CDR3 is TGTGCCAGCACTGACTCTGGAAACACCATATATTTT. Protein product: CASTDSGNTIYF.

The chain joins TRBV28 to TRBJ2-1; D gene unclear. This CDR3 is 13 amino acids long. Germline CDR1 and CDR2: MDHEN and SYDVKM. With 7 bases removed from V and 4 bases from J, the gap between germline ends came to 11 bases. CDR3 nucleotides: TGTGCCAGCACCTCGATGGCTTACAATGAGCAGTTCTTC. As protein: CASTSMAYNEQFF.

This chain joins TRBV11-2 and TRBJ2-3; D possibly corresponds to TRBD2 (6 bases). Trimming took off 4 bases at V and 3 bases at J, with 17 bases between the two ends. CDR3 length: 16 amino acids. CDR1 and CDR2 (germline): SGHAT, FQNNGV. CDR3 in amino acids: CASSSPTGTATDTQYF. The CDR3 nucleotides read TGTGCCAGCAGCTCCCCTACCGGGACTGCGACAGATACGCAGTATTTT.

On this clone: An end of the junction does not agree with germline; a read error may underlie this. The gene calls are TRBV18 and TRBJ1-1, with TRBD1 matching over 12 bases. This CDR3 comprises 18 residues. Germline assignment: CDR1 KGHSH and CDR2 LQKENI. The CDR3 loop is CANSPPSGQGAGNTEAFF. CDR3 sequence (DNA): TGTGCCAACTCACCACCGTCGGGACAGGGGGCCGGGAACACTGAAGCTTTCTTT.